This TCR beta chain comes out of a study of a mutant IDH1 vaccine in newly diagnosed glioma (dated by TCRdb to the early 2020s). With regard to the full study: Vaccination started 4-6 weeks after radiotherapy alone, or was given together with temozolomide cycles in the groups whose treatment included chemotherapy. Of the 30 or so patients who were treated, about 60% were male and around 40% were female, and the mean age was approximately 40 years. Prior to enrollment, standard therapy consisting of radiotherapy alone, temozolomide alone, or radiochemotherapy with temozolomide had been administered to patients, with the combination being received by most patients. The week-35 safety follow-up took place at visit V12, and the week-47 end of study took place at visit V13. Peripheral blood was collected at six visits: V03 (baseline), V05, V07, V10, V12 and V13. Longitudinal TCRB deep sequencing was performed for approximately 24 treated patients wherever samples were available for exploratory analyses.

The meaning of the sample's time point label: week 47, end of study. A 20-mer mutant IDH1 peptide at 300 micrograms in Montanide made up each vaccine dose, which was injected subcutaneously together with topical imiquimod. Patients received eight vaccinations in weeks 1, 3, 5, 7, 11, 15, 19 and 23, corresponding to visits V03 through V10. All donors had newly diagnosed IDH1-mutant astrocytomas of WHO grade 3 or 4 that showed loss of nuclear ATRX. The samples were drawn from NOA16, a multicentre, single-arm, open-label phase I trial in Germany that tested a mutant IDH1 peptide vaccine in humans for the first time. Genomic DNA for TCRB sequencing was extracted from EDTA blood using the DNeasy Blood and Tissue Kit. The CDR3 spans 14 residues, from the cysteine through the phenylalanine. The sequence is cut down to CDR3 DNA, 42 bases in frame from base 1. CDR1 and CDR2 were assigned from the germline V gene as MNHEY and SVGAGI. V is trimmed back by 6 bases and J by 6 bases, and the junction contains 9 bases that no gene match accounts for.

What the study reported, not specific to this receptor: Pseudoprogression appeared unrelated to alterations in the top peripheral T cell clonotypes detected by TCRB sequencing. Across multiple MHC alleles, vaccine-induced immune responses were seen in approximately 93% of patients. It was noted by the authors that analyses of patient blood samples could not be reproduced owing to sample limitations. Availability determined which PBMC samples were chosen for TCRB deep sequencing.

Library preparation used the immunoSEQ multiplex PCR assay. The hsTCRB Kit was used according to the manufacturer's protocol to amplify rearranged TCR beta chain sequences. Sequencing of TCRB libraries was carried out on an Illumina MiSeq. The study's own analysis went as follows. Demultiplexing, trimming and gene mapping were performed with the kit vendor's proprietary platform. TCRdb re-hosts the immuneACCESS table, in-frame sequences only. Its copies lack some clones; in the studies checked, an unresolved V gene accounts for under half of them, and the cause for the rest is not known. V and J calls plus clone size are reproduced from that table; the DNA served to infer D and trimming. For this sample there are more than 50,000 clones; approximately 64% appear just once. Around 4.8% of the sample goes to the ten largest clones. Details on this clone: Its specific antigen is unknown. It has no much larger one-base neighbor in the sample; base qualities were not kept.

The receptor's source is a man in his forties or fifties with glioma. Some clones in this sample may be carry-over from other donors' samples. The sequences come from peripheral blood mononuclear cells (PBMCs), collected from a glioma patient whose treatment included an IDH1 peptide vaccine. Here the chain combines TRBV6-5 and TRBJ1-1, with TRBD1 identical over 8 junction bases. CDR3 region: CASSLRTGRAEAFF. The bases read TGTGCCAGCAGCCTTAGGACAGGGAGGGCTGAAGCTTTCTTT.